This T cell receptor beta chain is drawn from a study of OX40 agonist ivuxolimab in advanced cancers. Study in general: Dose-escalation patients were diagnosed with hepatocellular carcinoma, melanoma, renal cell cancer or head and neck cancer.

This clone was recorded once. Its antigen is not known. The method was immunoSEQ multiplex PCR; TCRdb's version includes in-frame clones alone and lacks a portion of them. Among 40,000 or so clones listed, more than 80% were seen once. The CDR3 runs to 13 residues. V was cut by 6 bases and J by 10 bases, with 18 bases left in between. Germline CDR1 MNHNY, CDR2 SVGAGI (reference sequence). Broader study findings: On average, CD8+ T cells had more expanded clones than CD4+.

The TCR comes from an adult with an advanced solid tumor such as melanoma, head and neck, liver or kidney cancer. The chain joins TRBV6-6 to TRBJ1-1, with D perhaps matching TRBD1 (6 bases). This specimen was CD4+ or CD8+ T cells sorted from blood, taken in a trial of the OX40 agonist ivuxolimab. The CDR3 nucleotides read TGTGCCAGCAGCCCCTGGGGGGCCTTAAGAGCTTTCTTT. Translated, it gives CASSPWGALRAFF.